Below, 22 T cell receptor beta chains from the same sample are listed, as sequenced in a study of beta chain features in type 1 diabetes. Expressed TCRB transcripts got sequenced, as all isolated RNA was reverse transcribed. The repertoire was sequenced with immunoSEQ multiplex PCR; TCRdb's copy has only in-frame clones and lacks some. The sample yields under 950,000 clones, around a sixth seen once. The material sequenced was naive CD4+ T cells from blood. Source of these receptors: a woman younger than 30 in good health.

The table lists this clone with a few counts. The V gene is TRBV28, the J gene TRBJ2-1; possibly TRBD1 or TRBD2 for D (5 bases each). Germline CDR1 MDHEN, CDR2 SYDVKM. The CDR3 consists of 14 residues. V dropped 7 bases and J dropped 4 bases, with 14 bases sitting between them. In DNA, the CDR3 is TGTGCCAGCAACCCAGGGACCGTTTACAATGAGCAGTTCTTC. Protein: CASNPGTVYNEQFF. The entire variable domain, with the rest obtained from reference TRBV28 and TRBJ2-1, is as follows: DVKVTQSSRYLVKRTGEKVFLECVQDMDHENMFWYRQDPGLGLRLIYFSYDVKMKEKGDIPEGYSVSREKKERFSLILESASTNQTSMYLCASNPGTVYNEQFFGPGTRLTVL.

The chain couples TRBV5-4 to TRBJ2-3; 7 bases match TRBD2. The germline V gene encodes CDR1 SGHNT and CDR2 YYREEE (reference sequence). The CDR3 length is 15 residues. V trimming: 1 base; J trimming: 3 bases; junction bases outside the gene matches: 5. The CDR3 protein is CASSLSWRETDTQYF. As DNA, the CDR3 is TGTGCCAGCAGCTTGTCTTGGCGGGAGACAGATACGCAGTATTTT.

V and J are TRBV2 and TRBJ2-3, with TRBD2 identical over 8 bases. Per germline, CDR1 SNHLY and CDR2 FYNNEI. This CDR3 comprises 14 residues. V trimming: 4 bases; J trimming: 4 bases; junction bases outside the gene matches: 4. The DNA for the CDR3 is TGTGCCAGCAGTGGACTAGCGTGGGCAGATACGCAGTATTTT. As protein: CASSGLAWADTQYF.

This rearrangement joins TRBV27 to TRBJ2-2; D remains unclear. CDR3 size: 13 residues. The germline V gene encodes CDR1 MNHEY and CDR2 SMNVEV (reference sequence). V was trimmed by 6 bases and J by 6 bases, leaving 11 bases between them. This CDR3 reads CASRPDWAGELFF. In DNA form, the CDR3 reads TGTGCCAGCAGACCCGATTGGGCCGGGGAGCTGTTTTTT.

The CDR3 region has the DNA TGTGCCAGCTCACCTCCAGCCAACTCTGGAAACACCATATATTTT. It specifies CASSPPANSGNTIYF. This chain joins TRBV18 and TRBJ1-3; no firm D call. V lost 3 bases and J lost 0, with 9 bases in between. This CDR3 region has 15 residues. CDR1 KGHSH and CDR2 LQKENI come from the germline V gene.

The rearrangement joins TRBV28 to TRBJ1-2; 7 bases are a match to TRBD1. Trimming took 4 bases from V and 5 from J; bases not matched to a gene: 4. This CDR3 is built from 13 residues. The germline gives CDR1 MDHEN, CDR2 SYDVKM. CDR3 region: CASSSGQRYGYTF. CDR3 nucleotide sequence: TGTGCCAGCAGTTCGGGACAGCGTTATGGCTACACCTTC.

The rearrangement uses TRBV20-1 and TRBJ1-2; the D is unclear. V gave up 3 bases and J gave up 4 bases, with 6 bases separating them. CDR1 and CDR2 from the germline V gene are DFQATT and SNEGSKA (reference sequence). The CDR3 consists of 11 residues. The CDR3 here is CSARNGYGYTF. The CDR3 DNA reads as TGCAGTGCTAGGAACGGCTATGGCTACACCTTC.

This clone was observed a handful of times. The chain uses TRBV4-3 and TRBJ2-2; the D gene could be TRBD1 or TRBD2 (6 bases each). The CDR3 sequence is 14 residues long. Trimming cost V 5 bases and J 4 bases, with 11 bases left between them. Germline V gives CDR1 LGHNA, CDR2 YSLEER. The CDR3 here is CASSNREATGELFF. The CDR3 DNA reads as TGCGCCAGCAGCAACAGGGAGGCCACCGGGGAGCTGTTTTTT.

Comments on this clone: This specimen includes other DNA sequences encoding the same CDR3. V and J are TRBV28 and TRBJ2-1; D not resolved. The CDR3 has 11 residues. V was clipped by 2 bases and J by 10 bases, with 6 bases between them. From germline, CDR1 is MDHEN and CDR2 SYDVKM. CDR3 in amino acids: CASSLQREQFF. The CDR3 DNA sequence: TGTGCCAGCAGTTTACAGAGGGAGCAGTTCTTC.

This clone appeared a few times. CDR3 sequence: CASSWVRSGNTIYF. DNA of the CDR3: TGTGCCAGCAGCTGGGTTCGCTCTGGAAACACCATATATTTT. The genes are TRBV7-9 and TRBJ1-3; D unresolved. The germline CDR1 and CDR2 sequences are SEHNR and FQNEAQ (reference sequence). Trimming took 4 bases from V and 0 from J, leaving 7 bases between them. The CDR3 has 14 amino acids.

This chain connects TRBV5-6 to TRBJ1-1; unclear D gene. This CDR3 region has 14 residues. V gave up 6 bases and J gave up 5 bases, with 17 bases separating them. From germline, CDR1 is SGHDT and CDR2 YYEEEE. The CDR3 nucleotides read TGTGCCAGCACCCTCGGGTTAGTAGGGACTGAAGCTTTCTTT. It translates to CASTLGLVGTEAFF.

This rearrangement joins TRBV11-2 to TRBJ2-2; D is possibly TRBD2 (6 bases). The CDR3 totals 16 residues. CDR1 and CDR2 (germline): SGHAT, FQNNGV. The germline V and J ends were trimmed by 1 base and 4 bases, with 13 bases remaining between them. CDR3 protein: CASSLVWGGRTGELFF. In nucleotides, the CDR3 is TGTGCCAGCAGCTTAGTTTGGGGAGGACGCACCGGGGAGCTGTTTTTT.

V usage is TRBV18 and J usage is TRBJ2-5, with D possibly matching TRBD2 (5 bases). V lost 7 bases and J 4 bases, leaving 13 bases between the germline ends. Germline V lookup: CDR1 KGHSH, CDR2 LQKENI. There are 13 residues in the CDR3. CDR3 nucleotides: TGTGCCAGCTGTAGAGGGCATGGAGAGACCCAGTACTTC. This translates into CASCRGHGETQYF.

Only a few counts were recorded for this clone. This rearrangement joins TRBV15 to TRBJ2-3; 9 bases align to TRBD2. The CDR3 covers 16 residues. The germline V gene encodes CDR1 LNHNV and CDR2 YYDKDF (reference sequence). The V gene end was trimmed by 2 bases and the J gene end by 3 bases; junction bases not matched to a gene: 6. Written as DNA, the CDR3 is TGTGCCACCAGCAGATGGGTAGCGGGAGCAACAGATACGCAGTATTTT. Translated: CATSRWVAGATDTQYF.

This clone appeared a few times. The rearrangement joins TRBV7-2 to TRBJ2-1; 13 bases line up with TRBD2. This CDR3 has 14 amino acids. Germline trimming cut 7 bases from V and 12 bases from J; bases unmatched to any gene: 9. Germline CDR1 reads SGHTA; CDR2 reads FQGNSA. CDR3 protein: CASNVLAGGPRQFF. The CDR3 DNA follows: TGTGCCAGCAATGTACTAGCGGGAGGGCCGCGGCAGTTCTTC.

The chain combines TRBV5-4 with TRBJ2-7, with D perhaps matching TRBD2 (5 bases). The length of the CDR3 is 15 residues. CDR1 and CDR2 (germline): SGHNT, YYREEE (reference sequence). Trimming pared 4 bases from V and 4 bases from J, leaving 18 bases between. CDR3 nucleotide sequence: TGTGCCAGCAGCAGTCATAATAGCGAGTTATACGAGCAGTACTTC. It codes for CASSSHNSELYEQYF.

A few counts support this clone. This chain connects TRBV4-2 to TRBJ2-5, with TRBD2 matching over 7 bases. The J call may not be correct, given that the DNA end is closer to TRBJ2-7. This CDR3 has 15 amino acids. Germline-derived CDR1 and CDR2 are LGHNA and YNFKEQ. In nucleotides, the CDR3 is TGTGCCAGCAGCCAAGGCGGGACTACTTATCACGAGCAGTACTTC. It specifies CASSQGGTTYHEQYF.

This sequence joins TRBV4-2 and TRBJ1-1; D is unclear. Germline CDR1 and CDR2: LGHNA and YNFKEQ. The CDR3 runs to 15 residues. Trimming removed 4 bases at V and 2 bases at J, with 14 bases between. DNA of the CDR3: TGTGCCAGCAGCCGGGTTCGGACGGAAAACACTGAAGCTTTCTTT. It yields the protein CASSRVRTENTEAFF.

The chain couples TRBV10-3 to TRBJ2-1, with 12 bases lining up with TRBD2. From germline, CDR1 is ENHRY and CDR2 SYGVKD. The CDR3 length is 13 residues. V lost 6 bases, J lost 8 bases, and 2 bases stayed unmatched. CDR3 protein: CAIRGLAGYEQFF. In DNA, the CDR3 is TGTGCCATCAGGGGACTAGCGGGCTATGAGCAGTTCTTC.

V gene TRBV28 combines with J gene TRBJ2-6, with D unclear. The germline V gene has CDR1 MDHEN and CDR2 SYDVKM. The CDR3 loop spans 15 amino acids. V was pared by 3 bases and J by 3 bases, with 9 bases between. CDR3 sequence reads: CASSFQGFGANVLTF. CDR3 sequence (DNA): TGTGCCAGCAGTTTTCAAGGGTTTGGGGCCAACGTCCTGACTTTC.

J is TRBJ2-1 and V is TRBV27; possible D gene TRBD2, 5 bases. Germline CDR1 reads MNHEY; CDR2 reads SMNVEV (reference sequence). This CDR3 spans 17 amino acids. V gave up 5 bases and J gave up 4 bases, with 21 bases separating them. The CDR3 coding sequence is TGTGCCAGCAGTCTCTCCGGCGCCAATCGGGGTTACAATGAGCAGTTCTTC. Translation: CASSLSGANRGYNEQFF.

This sequence joins TRBV29-1 and TRBJ2-5; D is uncertain. The V end lost 5 bases, the J end lost 1 base, and 14 bases lay between the germline ends. This CDR3 spans 14 amino acids. Germline V CDR1 and CDR2: SQVTM, ANQGSEA. This CDR3 is CSVRAFYSQETQYF. The CDR3 DNA sequence: TGCAGCGTTCGTGCTTTTTATAGCCAAGAGACCCAGTACTTC.